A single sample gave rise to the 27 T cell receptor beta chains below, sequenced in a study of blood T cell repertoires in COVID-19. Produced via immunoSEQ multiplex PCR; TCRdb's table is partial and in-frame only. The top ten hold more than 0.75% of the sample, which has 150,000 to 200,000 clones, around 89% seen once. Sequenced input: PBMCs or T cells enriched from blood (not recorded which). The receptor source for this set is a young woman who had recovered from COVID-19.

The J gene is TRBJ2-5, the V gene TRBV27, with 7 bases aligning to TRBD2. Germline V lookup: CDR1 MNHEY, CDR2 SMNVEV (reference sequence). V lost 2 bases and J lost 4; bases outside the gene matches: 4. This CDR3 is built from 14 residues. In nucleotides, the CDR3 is TGTGCCAGCAGTTTAGGGGGGGTCGGAGAGACCCAGTACTTC. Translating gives CASSLGGVGETQYF.

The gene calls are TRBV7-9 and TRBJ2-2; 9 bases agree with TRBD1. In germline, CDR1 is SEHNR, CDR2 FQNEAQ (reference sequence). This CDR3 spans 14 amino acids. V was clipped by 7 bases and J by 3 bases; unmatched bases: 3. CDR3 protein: CASTRTGDTGELFF. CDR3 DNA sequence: TGTGCCAGCACCAGGACAGGGGACACCGGGGAGCTGTTTTTT. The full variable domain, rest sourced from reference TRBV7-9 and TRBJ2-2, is DTGVSQNPRHKITKRGQNVTFRCDPISEHNRLYWYRQTLGQGPEFLTYFQNEAQLEKSRLLSDRFSAERPKGSFSTLEIQRTEQGDSAMYLCASTRTGDTGELFFGEGSRLTVL.

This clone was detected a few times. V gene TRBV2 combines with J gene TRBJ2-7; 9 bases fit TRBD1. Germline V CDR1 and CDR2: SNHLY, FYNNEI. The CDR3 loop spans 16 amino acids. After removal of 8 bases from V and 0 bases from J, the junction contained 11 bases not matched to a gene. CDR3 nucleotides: TGTGCCAGCCGGGACAGGGCATCGTTCAGCTCCTACGAGCAGTACTTC. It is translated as CASRDRASFSSYEQYF.

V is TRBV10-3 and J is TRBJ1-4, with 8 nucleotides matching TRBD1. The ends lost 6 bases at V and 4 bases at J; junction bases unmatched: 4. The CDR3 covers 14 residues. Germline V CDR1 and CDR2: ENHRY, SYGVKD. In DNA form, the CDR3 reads TGTGCCATCAGACCCGACAGGGGTAATGAAAAACTGTTTTTT. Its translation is CAIRPDRGNEKLFF.

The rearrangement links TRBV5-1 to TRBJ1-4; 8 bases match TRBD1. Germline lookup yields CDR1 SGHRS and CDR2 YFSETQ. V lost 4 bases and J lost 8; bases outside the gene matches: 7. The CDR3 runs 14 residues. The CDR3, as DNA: TGCGCCAGCAGCGTTCAGGGGGCTGGAGAAAAACTGTTTTTT. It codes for CASSVQGAGEKLFF. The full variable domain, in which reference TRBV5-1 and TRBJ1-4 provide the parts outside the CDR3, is KAGVTQTPRYLIKTRGQQVTLSCSPISGHRSVSWYQQTPGQGLQFLFEYFSETQRNKGNFPGRFSGRQFSNSRSEMNVSTLELGDSALYLCASSVQGAGEKLFFGSGTQLSVL.

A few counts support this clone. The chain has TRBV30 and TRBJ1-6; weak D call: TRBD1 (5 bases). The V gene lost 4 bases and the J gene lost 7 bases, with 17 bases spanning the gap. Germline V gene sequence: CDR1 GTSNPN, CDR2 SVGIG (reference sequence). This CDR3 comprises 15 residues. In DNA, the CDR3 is TGTGCCTGGACCTCCGAGGGACTTCTAAATTCACCCCTCCACTTT. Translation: CAWTSEGLLNSPLHF.

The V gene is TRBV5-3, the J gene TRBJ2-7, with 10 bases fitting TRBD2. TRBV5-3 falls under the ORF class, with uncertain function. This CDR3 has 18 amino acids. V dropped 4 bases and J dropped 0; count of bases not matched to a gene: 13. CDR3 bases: TGTGCCAGAAGCCCAAAGGGGACTAGCGATCGATTCTCCTACGAGCAGTACTTC. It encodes CARSPKGTSDRFSYEQYF.

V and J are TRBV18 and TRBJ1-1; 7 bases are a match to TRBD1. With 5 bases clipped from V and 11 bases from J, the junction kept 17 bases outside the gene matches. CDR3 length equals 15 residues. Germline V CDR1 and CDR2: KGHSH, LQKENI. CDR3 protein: CASSSTTTSGGSAFF. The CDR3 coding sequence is TGTGCCAGCTCATCTACGACGACATCAGGGGGGAGCGCTTTCTTT.

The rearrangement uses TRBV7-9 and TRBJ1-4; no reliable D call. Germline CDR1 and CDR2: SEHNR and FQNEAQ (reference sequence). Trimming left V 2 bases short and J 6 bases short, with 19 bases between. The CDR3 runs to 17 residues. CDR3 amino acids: CASSLRPFGMRDEKLFF. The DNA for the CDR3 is TGTGCCAGCAGCTTAAGGCCTTTCGGGATGAGGGATGAAAAACTGTTTTTT.

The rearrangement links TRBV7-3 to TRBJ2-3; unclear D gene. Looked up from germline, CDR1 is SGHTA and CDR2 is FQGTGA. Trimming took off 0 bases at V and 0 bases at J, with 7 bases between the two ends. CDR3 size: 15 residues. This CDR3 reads CASSLTEYSTDTQYF. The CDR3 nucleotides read TGTGCCAGCAGCTTAACCGAGTATAGCACAGATACGCAGTATTTT.

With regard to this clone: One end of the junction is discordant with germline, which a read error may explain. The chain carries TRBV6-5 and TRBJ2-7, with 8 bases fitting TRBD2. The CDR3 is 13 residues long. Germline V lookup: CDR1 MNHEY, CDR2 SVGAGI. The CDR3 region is CASTTGGGRPQHF. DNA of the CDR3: TGTGCCAGCACCACGGGAGGGGGTCGGCCTCAGCACTTC.

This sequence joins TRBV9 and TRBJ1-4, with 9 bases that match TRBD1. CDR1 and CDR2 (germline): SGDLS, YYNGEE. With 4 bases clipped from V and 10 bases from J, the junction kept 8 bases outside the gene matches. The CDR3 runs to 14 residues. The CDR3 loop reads CASSTAQTGGKLFF. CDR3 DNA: TGTGCCAGCAGCACCGCACAGACAGGGGGAAAACTGTTTTTT.

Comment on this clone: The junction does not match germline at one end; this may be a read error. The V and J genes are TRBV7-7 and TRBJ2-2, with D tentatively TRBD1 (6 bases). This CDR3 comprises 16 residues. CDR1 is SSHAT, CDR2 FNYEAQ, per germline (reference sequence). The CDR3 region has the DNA TGTGCTAGCAGCGCCACAGGGATTCCGGACACCGGGGAGCTGTTTTTT. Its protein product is CASSATGIPDTGELFF.

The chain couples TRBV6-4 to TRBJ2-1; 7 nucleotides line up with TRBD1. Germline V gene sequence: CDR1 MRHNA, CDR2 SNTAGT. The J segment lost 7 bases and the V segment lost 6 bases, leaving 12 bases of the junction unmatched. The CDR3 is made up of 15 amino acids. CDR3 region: CASSRFPGTENEQFF. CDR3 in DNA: TGTGCCAGCAGCCGATTTCCCGGGACAGAAAATGAGCAGTTCTTC.

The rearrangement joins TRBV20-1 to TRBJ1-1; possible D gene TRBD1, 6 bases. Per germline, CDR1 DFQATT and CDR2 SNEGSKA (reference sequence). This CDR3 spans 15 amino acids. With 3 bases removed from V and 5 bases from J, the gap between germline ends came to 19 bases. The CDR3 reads CSASPTGRGWTEAFF. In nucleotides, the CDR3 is TGCAGTGCTAGTCCAACTGGGAGGGGGTGGACTGAAGCTTTCTTT.

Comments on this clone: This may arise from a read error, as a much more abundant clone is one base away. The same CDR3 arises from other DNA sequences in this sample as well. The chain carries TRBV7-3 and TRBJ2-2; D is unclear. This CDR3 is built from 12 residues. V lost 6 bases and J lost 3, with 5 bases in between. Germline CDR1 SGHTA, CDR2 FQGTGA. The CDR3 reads CASSSDTGELFF. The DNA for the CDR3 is TGTGCCAGCAGTAGTGACACCGGGGAGCTGTTTTTT.

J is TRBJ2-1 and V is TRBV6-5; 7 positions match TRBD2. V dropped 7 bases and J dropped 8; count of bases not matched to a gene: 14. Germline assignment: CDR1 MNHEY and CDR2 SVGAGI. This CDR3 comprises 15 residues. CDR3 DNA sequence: TGTGCCAGCACTCGGACGGGACTACATCCTCATGAGCAGTTCTTC. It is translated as CASTRTGLHPHEQFF.

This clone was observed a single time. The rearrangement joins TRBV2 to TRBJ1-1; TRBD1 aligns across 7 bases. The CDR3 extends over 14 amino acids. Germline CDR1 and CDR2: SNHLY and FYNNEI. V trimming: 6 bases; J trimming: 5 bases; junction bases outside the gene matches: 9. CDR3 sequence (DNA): TGTGCCAGCAGCGACAGGGTTCTAGGGACTGAAGCTTTCTTT. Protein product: CASSDRVLGTEAFF.

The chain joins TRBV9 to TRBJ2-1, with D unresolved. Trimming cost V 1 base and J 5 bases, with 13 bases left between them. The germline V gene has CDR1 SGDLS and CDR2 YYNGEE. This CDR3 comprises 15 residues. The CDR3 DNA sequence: TGTGCCAGCAGCGTATACCCGTCTATCAACAATGAGCAGTTCTTC. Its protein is CASSVYPSINNEQFF.

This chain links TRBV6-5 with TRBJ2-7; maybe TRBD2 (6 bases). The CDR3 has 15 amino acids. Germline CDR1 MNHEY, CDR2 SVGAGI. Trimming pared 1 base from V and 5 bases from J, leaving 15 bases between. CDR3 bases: TGTGCCAGCAGTTACTATGCGGGATCCGTAAACGAGCAGTACTTC. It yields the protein CASSYYAGSVNEQYF.

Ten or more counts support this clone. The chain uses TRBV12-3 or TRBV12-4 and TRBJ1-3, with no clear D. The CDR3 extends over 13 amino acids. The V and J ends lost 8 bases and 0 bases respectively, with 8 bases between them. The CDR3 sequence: CASGPYSGNTIYF. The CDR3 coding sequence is TGTGCCAGCGGGCCTTACTCTGGAAACACCATATATTTT.

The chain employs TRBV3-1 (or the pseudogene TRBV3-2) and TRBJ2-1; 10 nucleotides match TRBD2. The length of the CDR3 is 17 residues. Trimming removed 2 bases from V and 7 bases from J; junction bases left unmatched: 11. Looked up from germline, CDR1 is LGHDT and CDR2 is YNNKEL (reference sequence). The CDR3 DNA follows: TGTGCCAGCAGCCAATCGCCCGCTAGCGGGAGCAGGAATGAGCAGTTCTTC. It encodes CASSQSPASGSRNEQFF.

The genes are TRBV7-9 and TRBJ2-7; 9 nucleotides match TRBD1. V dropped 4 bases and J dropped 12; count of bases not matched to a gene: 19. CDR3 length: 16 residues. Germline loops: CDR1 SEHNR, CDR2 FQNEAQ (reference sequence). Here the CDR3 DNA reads TGTGCCAGCAGCTCGACAGACCTGGGACAGGGAATGCCGGTGTACTTC. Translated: CASSSTDLGQGMPVYF.

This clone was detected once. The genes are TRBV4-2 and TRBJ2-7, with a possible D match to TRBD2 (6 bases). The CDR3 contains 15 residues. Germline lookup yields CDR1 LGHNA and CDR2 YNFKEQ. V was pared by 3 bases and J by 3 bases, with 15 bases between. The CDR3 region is CASSHIRERNYEQYF. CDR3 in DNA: TGTGCCAGCAGCCACATCCGGGAGCGAAACTACGAGCAGTACTTC.

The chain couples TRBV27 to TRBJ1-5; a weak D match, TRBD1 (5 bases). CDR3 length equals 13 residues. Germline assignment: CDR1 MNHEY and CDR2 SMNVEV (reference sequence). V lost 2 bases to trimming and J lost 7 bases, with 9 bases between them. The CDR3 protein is CASSLRGVQPQHF. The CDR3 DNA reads TGTGCCAGCAGTTTAAGGGGCGTGCAGCCCCAGCATTTT.

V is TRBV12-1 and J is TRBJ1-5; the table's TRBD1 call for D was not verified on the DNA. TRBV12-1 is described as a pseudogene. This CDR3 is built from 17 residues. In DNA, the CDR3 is TGTGCCAGCAGCTTTGATTCTGGGACAGGGGGCGATCAGCCCCAGCATTTT. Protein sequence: CASSFDSGTGGDQPQHF.

CDR3 nucleotides: TGTGCCAGCAGTTACTCGAGAGACTCTGGAAACACCATATATTTT. This codes for CASSYSRDSGNTIYF. The J gene is TRBJ1-3, the V gene TRBV6-2 or TRBV6-3; D gene unclear. The ends were cut back, 0 bases at V and 0 bases at J, with 6 bases in the middle. Looked up from germline, CDR1 is MNHEY and CDR2 is SVGEGT. This CDR3 region has 15 residues.